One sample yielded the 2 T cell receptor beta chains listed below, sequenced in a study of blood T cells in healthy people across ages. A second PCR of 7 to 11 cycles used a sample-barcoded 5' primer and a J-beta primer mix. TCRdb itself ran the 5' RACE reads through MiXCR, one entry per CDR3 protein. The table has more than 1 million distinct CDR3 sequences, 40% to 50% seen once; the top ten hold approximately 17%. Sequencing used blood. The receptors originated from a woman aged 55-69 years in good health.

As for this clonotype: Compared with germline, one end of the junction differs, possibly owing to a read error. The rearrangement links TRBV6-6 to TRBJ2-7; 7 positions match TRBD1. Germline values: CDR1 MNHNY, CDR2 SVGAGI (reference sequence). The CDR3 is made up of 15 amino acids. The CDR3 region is CAGRKRDSSSYEQYF. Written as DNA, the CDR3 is TGTGCCGGCAGAAAAAGGGACAGCTCCTCCTACGAGCAGTACTTC.

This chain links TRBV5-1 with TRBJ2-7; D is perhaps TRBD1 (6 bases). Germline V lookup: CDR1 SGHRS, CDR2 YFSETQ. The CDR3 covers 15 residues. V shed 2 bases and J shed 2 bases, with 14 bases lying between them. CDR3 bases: TGCGCCAGCAGCTTCGGGACAATCACCACCTACGAGCAGTACTTC. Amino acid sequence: CASSFGTITTYEQYF.